The 22 T cell receptor beta chains presented below share a single source sample, sequenced in a study of shared clonotypes between healthy human individuals. Sequencing used immunoSEQ multiplex PCR; TCRdb keeps in-frame clones, though not all of them. The sample includes about 600,000 clones, roughly 98% of them seen just once. CD45RO-negative CD8 cells positively selected for CCR7 made up the naive population, which excluded terminally differentiated effector memory CD45RA+ cells. The sequenced sample consisted of naive CD8+ T cells sorted from blood. The receptors come from a man aged 25-45 years in good health.

A note on this clone: Other DNA sequences of this sample code for an identical CDR3. This chain links TRBV7-6 with TRBJ2-7, with a tentative D call TRBD1 (5 bases). Germline assignment: CDR1 SGHVS and CDR2 FNYEAQ. The CDR3 length is 14 residues. V was cut by 1 base and J by 3 bases, with 10 bases left in between. In DNA, the CDR3 is TGTGCCAGCAGCTTAGGCCCCCAGGGCTACGAGCAGTACTTC. Translation: CASSLGPQGYEQYF.

The chain combines TRBV7-6 with TRBJ2-1; 9 positions match TRBD2. The CDR3 loop spans 16 amino acids. The V gene end was trimmed by 4 bases and the J gene end by 9 bases; junction bases not matched to a gene: 13. CDR1 SGHVS and CDR2 FNYEAQ come from the germline V gene. In DNA, the CDR3 is TGTGCCAGCAGCTCCTTATCTAGCGGGATGAGGAGTGAGCAGTTCTTC. Translating gives CASSSLSSGMRSEQFF.

The chain recombines TRBV7-6 with TRBJ2-2; 12 bases are a match to TRBD2. This CDR3 region has 16 residues. From germline, CDR1 is SGHVS and CDR2 FNYEAQ. Germline trimming cut 5 bases from V and 5 bases from J; bases unmatched to any gene: 6. The chain's CDR3 is CASSPMTSGSTGELFF. For the CDR3, the DNA is TGTGCCAGCAGCCCCATGACTAGCGGGAGTACCGGGGAGCTGTTTTTT.

The J gene is TRBJ2-2, the V gene TRBV27, with 7 bases lining up with TRBD1. Per the germline V gene, CDR1 is MNHEY and CDR2 is SMNVEV (reference sequence). There are 15 residues in the CDR3. Unmatched junction bases numbered 3, after V lost 5 bases and J lost 0 bases. CDR3 nucleotide sequence: TGTGCCAGCAGTAGGGGGCTTCCGAACACCGGGGAGCTGTTTTTT. Amino acid sequence: CASSRGLPNTGELFF.

The genes are TRBV6-5 and TRBJ2-2, with 8 bases that match TRBD2. The trim removed 4 bases at V and 7 bases at J, leaving 8 bases unmatched. Germline CDR1 MNHEY, CDR2 SVGAGI. The CDR3 contains 15 residues. In DNA form, the CDR3 reads TGTGCCAGCAGTTCCGGACCCGGGAGGGTCGGGGAGCTGTTTTTT. It encodes CASSSGPGRVGELFF.

Only a few counts were recorded for this clone. The CDR3 is CASSESGFPYGYTF. The CDR3 coding sequence is TGTGCCAGCAGTGAATCTGGCTTTCCCTATGGCTACACCTTC. V usage is TRBV25-1 and J usage is TRBJ1-2, with D unclear. V dropped 1 base and J dropped 4 bases, with 10 bases sitting between them. The CDR3 is made up of 14 amino acids. Per germline, CDR1 MGHDK and CDR2 SYGVNS.

CDR3 sequence (DNA): TGTGCCATGCCAGGTTACGGGGACACTGAAGCTTTCTTT. Translation gives CAMPGYGDTEAFF. This rearrangement joins TRBV2 to TRBJ1-1; no reliable D call. From germline, CDR1 is SNHLY and CDR2 FYNNEI. Between the trimmed V and J ends, which lost 10 bases and 3 bases, there was a span of 15 bases. This CDR3 comprises 13 residues.

The CDR3 DNA reads TGTGCCAGCAGAACCCGCTTAGCGGGAGTACTAACCGGGGAGCTGTTTTTT. Translating it yields CASRTRLAGVLTGELFF. The V gene is TRBV7-8, the J gene TRBJ2-2; 9 nucleotides align to TRBD2. Germline V gene data show CDR1 as SGHVS and CDR2 as FQNEAQ. V trimming: 6 bases; J trimming: 5 bases; junction bases outside the gene matches: 13. CDR3 length: 17 amino acids.

The gene calls are TRBV6-6 and TRBJ1-2, with a weak D call TRBD1 (6 bases). Germline V gene sequence: CDR1 MNHNY, CDR2 SVGAGI (reference sequence). The CDR3 totals 14 residues. The V and J ends lost 0 bases and 6 bases respectively, with 11 bases between them. DNA for the CDR3: TGTGCCAGCAGTTACTCGGGGGGGCCTGATGGCTACACCTTC. Translation gives CASSYSGGPDGYTF.

This chain links TRBV4-1 with TRBJ1-1, with D unclear. V dropped 8 bases and J dropped 2 bases, with 15 bases sitting between them. The length of the CDR3 is 14 residues. Germline assignment: CDR1 MGHRA and CDR2 YSYEKL. The DNA of the CDR3 is TGCGCCAGCTCTGATTTACAGACCAACACTGAAGCTTTCTTT. The encoded protein is CASSDLQTNTEAFF.

The chain carries TRBV28 and TRBJ1-1, with D hard to call. The CDR3 has 15 residues. V shed 4 bases and J shed 1 base, with 13 bases lying between them. Germline CDR1 reads MDHEN; CDR2 reads SYDVKM. CDR3 residues: CASSSLPPQNTEAFF. The CDR3 DNA sequence: TGTGCCAGCAGTTCCTTACCCCCCCAGAACACTGAAGCTTTCTTT.

The chain is built from TRBV27 and TRBJ2-2, with unresolved D. Germline V gene lookup returns CDR1 MNHEY and CDR2 SMNVEV (reference sequence). V lost 2 bases and J 7 bases, leaving 8 bases between the germline ends. The CDR3 totals 13 residues. This CDR3 reads CASSLKSLGELFF. The CDR3 nucleotides read TGTGCCAGCAGTTTAAAGTCACTCGGGGAGCTGTTTTTT.

The rearrangement links TRBV19 to TRBJ2-7; D uncertain. The germline gives CDR1 LNHDA, CDR2 SQIVND (reference sequence). V dropped 0 bases and J dropped 2 bases, with 8 bases sitting between them. The CDR3 totals 14 residues. The CDR3 reads CASSIEHYTYEQYF. The CDR3 DNA reads as TGTGCCAGTAGTATAGAACACTATACCTACGAGCAGTACTTC.

The chain couples TRBV29-1 to TRBJ1-2; TRBD1 might be the D (6 bases). Germline V gene sequence: CDR1 SQVTM, CDR2 ANQGSEA. Trimming stripped 7 bases from V and 7 bases from J, with 13 bases between. The CDR3 is 11 residues long. CDR3: CSEQGPGGYTF. DNA of the CDR3: TGCAGCGAACAGGGACCTGGTGGCTACACCTTC. Using reference TRBV29-1 and TRBJ1-2 for the parts outside the CDR3, the full variable domain is SAVISQKPSRDICQRGTSLTIQCQVDSQVTMMFWYRQQPGQSLTLIATANQGSEATYESGFVIDKFPISRPNLTFSTLTVSNMSPEDSSIYLCSEQGPGGYTFGSGTRLTVV.

The rearrangement links TRBV27 to TRBJ2-7; TRBD2 aligns across 10 bases. V dropped 3 bases and J dropped 4; count of bases not matched to a gene: 9. The germline V gene encodes CDR1 MNHEY and CDR2 SMNVEV (reference sequence). The CDR3 contains 16 residues. CDR3 DNA: TGTGCCAGCAGTTTCCGGGGGACTAGCGAGAGTTACGAGCAGTACTTC. Translated: CASSFRGTSESYEQYF.

The rearrangement joins TRBV10-1 to TRBJ2-2; 8 bases are a match to TRBD1. This CDR3 is built from 15 residues. Germline V gene data show CDR1 as WNHNN and CDR2 as SYGVQD (reference sequence). V lost 3 bases and J lost 5; bases outside the gene matches: 5. For the CDR3, the DNA is TGCGCCAGCAGTGACCGTGACAGGGGAACCGGGGAGCTGTTTTTT. It is translated as CASSDRDRGTGELFF.

The chain employs TRBV7-9 and TRBJ1-1; D is perhaps TRBD1 (5 bases). The germline CDR1 and CDR2 sequences are SEHNR and FQNEAQ (reference sequence). V lost 1 base and J lost 4, with 13 bases in between. The CDR3 extends over 15 amino acids. The CDR3 DNA is TGTGCCAGCAGCTTAGGGTCTCTGGGGGTCACTGAAGCTTTCTTT. Translated, it gives CASSLGSLGVTEAFF.

The chain links TRBV7-9 to TRBJ2-4, with 10 bases identical to TRBD1. Unmatched junction bases numbered 13, after V lost 8 bases and J lost 0 bases. CDR1 is SEHNR and CDR2 is FQNEAQ in the germline V gene (reference sequence). The CDR3 loop spans 18 amino acids. The CDR3 loop is CASAGQGGNIGAKNIQYF. The DNA of the CDR3 is TGTGCCAGCGCCGGACAGGGGGGTAATATCGGAGCCAAAAACATTCAGTACTTC.

Worth noting for this clone: Sequence at one end of the junction differs from germline and may be a read error. V usage is TRBV7-7 and J usage is TRBJ2-5, with 10 bases lining up with TRBD1. The CDR3 totals 15 residues. Germline V CDR1 and CDR2: SSHAT, FNYEAQ (reference sequence). CDR3 protein: CASSFGTGDQETQYF. Here the CDR3 DNA reads TGTGCTAGCAGCTTCGGGACAGGGGATCAAGAGACCCAGTACTTC.

This chain connects TRBV7-2 to TRBJ2-1; 12 bases agree with TRBD1. Germline V lookup: CDR1 SGHTA, CDR2 FQGNSA. The length of the CDR3 is 16 residues. V lost 0 bases to trimming and J lost 8 bases; unmatched junction nucleotides: 5. The CDR3 DNA is TGTGCCAGCAGCTTAGCGCCGGGACAGGGGGCCGATGAGCAGTTCTTC. It is translated as CASSLAPGQGADEQFF.

The V gene is TRBV5-1, the J gene TRBJ1-2; 12 bases agree with TRBD1. The CDR3 totals 14 residues. Germline CDR1 SGHRS, CDR2 YFSETQ. Trimming removed 3 bases from V and 8 bases from J; junction bases left unmatched: 5. The CDR3 sequence: CASSSGQGAPGYTF. CDR3 DNA: TGCGCCAGCAGCTCGGGACAGGGGGCGCCCGGCTACACCTTC.

J is TRBJ2-7 and V is TRBV11-2, with D possibly TRBD2 on 5 matching bases. Germline CDR1 reads SGHAT; CDR2 reads FQNNGV. The V end lost 5 bases, the J end lost 2 bases, and 25 bases lay between the germline ends. The CDR3 sequence is 18 residues long. The CDR3 loop reads CASSATPPRVGLTYEQYF. CDR3 DNA: TGTGCCAGCAGCGCAACCCCCCCCCGGGTAGGACTCACCTACGAGCAGTACTTC.